This T cell receptor (beta chain) was profiled in a study of OX40 agonist ivuxolimab in advanced cancers. Background for the entire study: Ivuxolimab was an agonistic, fully human IgG2 monoclonal antibody directed against OX40 (CD134), a costimulatory receptor. Intravenous ivuxolimab was administered to patients every 2 weeks at six dose levels: 0.01, 0.1, 0.3, 1.5, 3 and 10 mg/kg. Of the roughly 51 patients in dose escalation, some 20 had hepatocellular carcinoma, approximately 15 had melanoma, 9 had renal cell carcinoma and 9 had head and neck cancer. A male proportion of 82.7% and a mean age of approximately 58 years, ranging from about 20 to 80, were recorded for the dose-escalation cohort. Patients were allowed to have had prior anti-PD-1, anti-PD-L1 or anti-CTLA-4 therapy, and 40% of the dose-escalation patients had been treated with checkpoint inhibitors. Partial responses occurred in three dose-escalation patients: two with cutaneous melanoma and one with hepatocellular carcinoma. Peripheral TCRbeta sequencing was intended to test whether TCR sequence diversity was altered and clonal T-cell expansion was caused by ivuxolimab. The paper reports the monotherapy dose-escalation portion (N ≈ 50 patients) of the phase I ivuxolimab trial.

The trial excluded patients who had a history of autoimmune disease or who were on systemic immunosuppression. Peripheral blood for TCR sequencing was collected from all dose cohorts at baseline, on cycle 4 day 1, and on cycle 7 day 1. Samples were obtained from an open-label, multicenter, first-in-human phase I dose-escalation trial of ivuxolimab. Adults with locally advanced or metastatic melanoma, renal cell carcinoma, hepatocellular carcinoma or head and neck squamous cell carcinoma were enrolled in the trial. Before TCR sequencing, CD4+ and CD8+ T cells were separately sorted from peripheral blood. Genomic DNA was extracted from sorted cells for sequencing of the TCRbeta CDR3 region. The immunoSEQ Assay was used to sequence the TCRbeta CDR3 regions. In TCRdb, the immuneACCESS table is reduced to in-frame sequences with V and J assigned. These tables do not hold every clone; where another copy was compared, an unresolved V gene accounts for under half, and the others remain unexplained. The sample table shows tens of thousands of clones, and 70% to 90% are seen once. The top ten clones comprise around 9.9% of the sample.

A distance of 12 bases separates the germline ends of V and J, which lose 2 bases and 9 bases respectively. The CDR3, from cysteine to phenylalanine, totals 14 residues. Only the CDR3 DNA is retained, 42 bases long and in frame from the first base. According to the germline V gene (reference sequence), CDR1 reads SGHNT and CDR2 reads YYREEE. Beyond this particular receptor, the publication reports: Low levels of normalized T-cell clonal expansion were also seen in some nonresponding patients. After ivuxolimab, CD8+ T cells had more expanded clones than CD4+ T cells on average. Clonal expansion of both CD4+ and CD8+ blood T cells was observed from baseline to week 6 at doses 0.1 to 3.0 mg/kg. In partial responders in the 0.1-3.0 mg/kg groups, normalized peripheral clonal expansion was found to be among the lowest, especially among CD8+ T cells. Antigen specificity was not determined for the clonally expanded peripheral T cells.

Concerning this clone: The antigen it recognizes is unknown. Base-call qualities are not available, and no considerably larger clone is one nucleotide away.

The chain uses TRBV5-4 and TRBJ1-6; the D gene cannot be resolved reliably. The sequence was obtained from an adult with an advanced solid tumor such as melanoma, head and neck, liver or kidney cancer. The input for sequencing was CD4+ or CD8+ T cells sorted from blood, taken in a trial of the OX40 agonist ivuxolimab. The CDR3 sequence is CASSLPDERSPLHF. The nucleotides are TGTGCCAGCAGCTTACCCGACGAGCGTTCACCCCTCCACTTT.